This T cell receptor (beta chain) was recorded in a study of blood T cell repertoires in COVID-19. Study in general: COVID-19 samples from acute and convalescent phases originated in the United States, Italy and Spain. PBMCs, B-cell-depleted T cells, or T cells were the source of the cDNA or gDNA that made up the material.

In the source study's methods: Amplification from reference gene primers served as the basis for estimated nucleated cell counts. Sequencing used immunoSEQ multiplex PCR; TCRdb keeps in-frame clones, though not all of them. V, J and clone size are taken as reported in that table, and D and trimming were inferred from the DNA itself. Of around 97,000 clones detected, nearly 90% appear once; the ten largest clones hold around 3.1%. Germline lookup yields CDR1 SGHKS and CDR2 YYEKEE (reference sequence). The CDR3 sequence is 15 residues long. V shed 4 bases, J shed 1 base, and the junction held 2 bases outside the gene matches.

The TCR originated in a man in his forties or fifties in a cohort sampled during active COVID-19. The source material was peripheral blood. The J gene is TRBJ2-6, the V gene TRBV5-5; TRBD1 matches 7 bases. The CDR3 nucleotides read TGTGCCAGCAGCCCGACAGGGTCTGGGGCCAACGTCCTGACTTTC. This translates into CASSPTGSGANVLTF. Based on the CDR3 plus reference TRBV5-5 and TRBJ2-6, the full variable domain is DAGVTQSPTHLIKTRGQQVTLRCSPISGHKSVSWYQQVLGQGPQFIFQYYEKEERGRGNFPDRFSARQFPNYSSELNVNALLLGDSALYLCASSPTGSGANVLTFGAGSRLTVL.